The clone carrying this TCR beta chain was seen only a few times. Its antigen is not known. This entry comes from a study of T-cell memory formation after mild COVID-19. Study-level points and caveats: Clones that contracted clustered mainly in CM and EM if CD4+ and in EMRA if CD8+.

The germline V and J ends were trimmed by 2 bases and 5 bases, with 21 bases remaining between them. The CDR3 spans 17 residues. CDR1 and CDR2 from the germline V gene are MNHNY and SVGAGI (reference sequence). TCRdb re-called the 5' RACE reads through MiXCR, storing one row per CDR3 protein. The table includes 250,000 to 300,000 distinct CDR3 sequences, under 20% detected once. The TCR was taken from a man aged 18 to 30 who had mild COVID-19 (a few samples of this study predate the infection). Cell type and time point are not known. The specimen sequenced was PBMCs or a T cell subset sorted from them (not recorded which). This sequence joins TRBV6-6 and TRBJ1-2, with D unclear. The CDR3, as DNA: TGTGCCAGCAGTTACCTCGAAAACGGGCTGGCCGGGTATGGCTACACCTTC. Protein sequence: CASSYLENGLAGYGYTF.